This T cell receptor (beta chain) was profiled in a study of T cells in Graves' hyperthyroidism and ophthalmopathy. The study's findings and limits: A model using 13 V-J features told ophthalmopathy apart from stable hyperthyroidism. Model predictions of ophthalmopathy came a median approximately seven months before onset. Most expanded thyroid clonotypes above 0.001 also appeared in blood.

The CDR3 runs 13 residues. Germline V gene lookup returns CDR1 MGHRA and CDR2 YSYEKL. Deletions cut 5 bases from V and 5 bases from J, with 9 bases between. About this clonotype: Its antigen is still unknown.

TCR beta CDR3 regions were amplified from RNA. HTBI primers drove first-round RT-PCR of the TCR CDR3. TCRdb reanalysed the multiplex PCR reads using MiXCR and keeps one entry per CDR3 protein. The data show about 400,000 distinct CDR3 sequences, with 11% to 15% seen just once and over 25% held by the top ten. The PBMCs had their origin in roughly 9.4 ml of fresh peripheral blood. The sequencing input was blood. The receptor's source is a man aged 45-65 years with Graves' ophthalmopathy. The chain uses TRBV4-1 and TRBJ1-4, with D uncertain. CDR3 sequence: CASSKHENEKLFF. CDR3 DNA sequence: TGCGCCAGCAGCAAACACGAGAATGAAAAACTGTTTTTT.